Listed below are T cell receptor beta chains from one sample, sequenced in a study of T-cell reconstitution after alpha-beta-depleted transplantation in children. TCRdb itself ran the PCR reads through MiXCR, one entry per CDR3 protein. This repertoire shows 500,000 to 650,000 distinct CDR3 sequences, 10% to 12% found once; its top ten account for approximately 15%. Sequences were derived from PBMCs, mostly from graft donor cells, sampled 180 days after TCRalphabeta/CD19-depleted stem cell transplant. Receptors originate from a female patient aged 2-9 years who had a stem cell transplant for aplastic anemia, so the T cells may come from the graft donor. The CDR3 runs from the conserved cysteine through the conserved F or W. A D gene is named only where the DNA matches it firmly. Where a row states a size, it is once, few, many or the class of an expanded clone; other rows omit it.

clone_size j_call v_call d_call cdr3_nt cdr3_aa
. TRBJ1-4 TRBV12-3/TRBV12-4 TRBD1 TGTGCCAGCAGTTTTCTCAGGGGGCAAGAGGAAAAACTGTTTTTT CASSFLRGQEEKLFF
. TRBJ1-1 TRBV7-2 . TGTGCCAGCATCCCCCGTCGGACAGCAGCGCCCGAAGCTTTCTTT CASIPRRTAAPEAFF
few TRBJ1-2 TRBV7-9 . TGTGCCAGCAGCTTAGGGAGAGGCGGCGGGTATGGCTACACCTTC CASSLGRGGGYGYTF
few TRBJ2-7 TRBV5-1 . TGCGCCAGCAGCTTGACCAGGGACGAGCAGTACTTC CASSLTRDEQYF
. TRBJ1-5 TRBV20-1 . TGCAGTGCTAGAACAACAGGGAACCAGCCCCAGCATTTT CSARTTGNQPQHF
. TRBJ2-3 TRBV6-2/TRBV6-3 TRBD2 TGTGCCAGCAGTTACTGGACTAGCGGGGCAGATACGCAGTATTTT CASSYWTSGADTQYF
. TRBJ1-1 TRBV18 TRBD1 TGTGCCAGCTCACCACCTAGCCCTTTCCAGGGGGACACTGAAGCTTTCTTT CASSPPSPFQGDTEAFF
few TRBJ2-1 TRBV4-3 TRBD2 TGCGCCAGCAGCCAAGGACTAGCGGCAGGAATAGCGCAGTTCTTC CASSQGLAAGIAQFF
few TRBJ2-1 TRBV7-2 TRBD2 TGTGCCAGCAGCTTATCGGCGGGCCTACTAGCGGGAGGTTACAATGAGCAGTTCTTC CASSLSAGLLAGGYNEQFF
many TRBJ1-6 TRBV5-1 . TGCGCCAGCAGCTCGTCGCCGCCCGGTTCACCCCTCCACTTT CASSSSPPGSPLHF
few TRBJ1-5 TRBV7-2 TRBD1 TGTGCCAGCAGTCCAGGGGGCCCTAAGCCCCAGCATTTT CASSPGGPKPQHF
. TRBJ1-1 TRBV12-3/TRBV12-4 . TGTGCCAGCAGTCAACCCTCAGGTAGGGACACTGAAGCTTTCTTT CASSQPSGRDTEAFF
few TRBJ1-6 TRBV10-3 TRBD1 TGTGCCATCTCGGAGACAGGGACCAATTCACCCCTCCACTTT CAISETGTNSPLHF
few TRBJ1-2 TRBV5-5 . TGTGCCAGCAGCTCCATGACCGGTGGGCTGGAATACTATGGCTACACCTTC CASSSMTGGLEYYGYTF
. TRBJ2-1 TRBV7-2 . TGTGCCAGCAGCAGAACGAGCGGGTTCTCCTACAATGAGCAGTTCTTC CASSRTSGFSYNEQFF
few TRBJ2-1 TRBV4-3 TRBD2 TGCGCCAGCAGCCAAGTACTAGCGGGTTACAATGAGCAGTTCTTC CASSQVLAGYNEQFF
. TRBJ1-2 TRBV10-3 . TGTGCCATCAACATCCTAGGGACGGATGGCTACACCTTC CAINILGTDGYTF
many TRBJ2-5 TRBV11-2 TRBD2 TGTGCCAGCAGCTCTCCGACTAGCGGGGCCAGACTCCAAGAGACCCAGTACTTC CASSSPTSGARLQETQYF
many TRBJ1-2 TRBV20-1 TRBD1 TGCAGTGCTATGGACAGGGCCAACTATGGCTACACCTTC CSAMDRANYGYTF
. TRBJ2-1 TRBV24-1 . TGTGCCACCAGTGAAAGGGACACCGACAATGAGCAGTTCTTC CATSERDTDNEQFF
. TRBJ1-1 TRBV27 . TGTGCCAGCAGCAAAGGGTTTACGGGTACTGAAGCTTTCTTT CASSKGFTGTEAFF
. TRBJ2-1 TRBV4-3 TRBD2 TGCGCCAGCAGCCAAGACCACTTGCGGGAGGGCCGGAATGAGCAGTTCTTC CASSQDHLREGRNEQFF
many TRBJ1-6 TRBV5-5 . TGTGCCAGCAGCTTGGACAGGCGGAATTCACCCCTCCACTTT CASSLDRRNSPLHF
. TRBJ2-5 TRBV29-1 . TGCAGCGTTCGTCTATACCAAGAGACCCAGTACTTC CSVRLYQETQYF
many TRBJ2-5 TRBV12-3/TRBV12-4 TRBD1 TGTGCCAGCAGTCATGACAGGGTCCAAGAGACCCAGTACTTC CASSHDRVQETQYF
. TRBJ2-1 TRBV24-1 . TGTGCCACCAGTCTGGGGACTTCCTTGTTCTTC CATSLGTSLFF
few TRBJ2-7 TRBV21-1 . TGTGCCAGCACCTCAAAGGCCGCGGGAGGGAACGAGCAGTACTTC CASTSKAAGGNEQYF
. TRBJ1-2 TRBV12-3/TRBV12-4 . TGTGCCAGCAGCCGAGTTCAGGGGTCCTATGGCTACACCTTC CASSRVQGSYGYTF
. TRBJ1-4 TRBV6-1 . TGTGCCAGCAACTTTCGTGGAACTAATGAAAAACTGTTTTTT CASNFRGTNEKLFF